This is a list of T cell receptor beta chains from one sample in a study of early T cells in non-severe SARS-CoV-2 infection. MiXCR, applied by TCRdb to the 5' RACE reads, yields one record per CDR3 protein. Among tens of thousands of distinct CDR3 sequences listed, more than 10% were seen once. This material consisted of whole blood, taken at baseline. Every receptor here comes from an adult who was a healthcare worker with PCR-confirmed SARS-CoV-2 infection or an uninfected control (not recorded which). The donor label of this sample is uncertain. Each CDR3 is given with its conserved first and last residue. The order of the fields is J gene, D gene, V gene, clone size, CDR3 DNA, CDR3 protein. D genes are given only for firm matches. Not all rows give a size; the values are once, few, many and, for expanded clones, a class.

TRBJ2-2,TRBD1,TRBV7-3,few,TGTGCCAGCAGCCCAACGACAGGGGGCGTTATCGGCGGGGAGCTGTTTTTT,CASSPTTGGVIGGELFF
TRBJ2-5,-,TRBV10-3,-,TGTGCCATCAGTGATAGCAGTCCGGAGACCCAGTACTTC,CAISDSSPETQYF
TRBJ2-3,TRBD1,TRBV7-9,-,TGTGCCAGCACCACAGGGGGCCCGGATACGCAGTATTTT,CASTTGGPDTQYF
TRBJ2-3,-,TRBV11-1,many,TGTGCCAGCAGCTCGCGGGCTAACACAGATACGCAGTATTTT,CASSSRANTDTQYF
TRBJ2-3,-,TRBV2,-,TGTGCCAGCAGTGCGGGTTTGGATACGCAGTATTTT,CASSAGLDTQYF
TRBJ2-2,TRBD1,TRBV6-2/TRBV6-3,few,TGTGCCAGCAGTTGGGCAGGGGGGAACACCGGGGAGCTGTTTTTT,CASSWAGGNTGELFF
TRBJ2-5,-,TRBV6-1,few,TGTGCCAGCAGTGTGAGCCGGGAAAAGGGGACCCAGTACTTC,CASSVSREKGTQYF
TRBJ2-5,-,TRBV27,many,TGTGCCAGCAGTTCCAGGGGCGAACCCCAAGAGACCCAGTACTTC,CASSSRGEPQETQYF
TRBJ2-2,-,TRBV9,few,TGTGCCAGCAGCTCCTCATACGCGAACACCGGGGAGCTGTTTTTT,CASSSSYANTGELFF
TRBJ1-1,-,TRBV27,few,TGTGCCAGCAGCCTTAGACCCAGGGGTCTGAGCACTGAAGCTTTCTTT,CASSLRPRGLSTEAFF
TRBJ2-5,TRBD1,TRBV4-2,-,TGTGCCAGCAGCCAAGGTTCCGGGACAGGACAAGAGACCCAGTACTTC,CASSQGSGTGQETQYF
TRBJ2-1,TRBD2,TRBV24-1,many,TGTGCCACCAGTGACTGGACTAGCGGGAACAATGAGCAGTTCTTC,CATSDWTSGNNEQFF
TRBJ1-1,-,TRBV6-5,-,TGTGCCAGCAGTTCGAGCCGACGGGCGAACACTGAAGCTTTCTTT,CASSSSRRANTEAFF
TRBJ2-5,-,TRBV10-3,-,TGTGCCATCAGTTACACTAGCAGAGAGACCCAGTACTTC,CAISYTSRETQYF
TRBJ2-3,TRBD1,TRBV11-2,-,TGTGCCAGCAGCTTACGGACAGGGGAGACGGGAGATACGCAGTATTTT,CASSLRTGETGDTQYF
TRBJ2-3,-,TRBV9,-,TGTGCCAGCAGCGTAGCTAGAGAGAGGGCAGATACGCAGTATTTT,CASSVARERADTQYF
TRBJ1-6,-,TRBV27,-,TGTGCCAGCAGTCCTCACAGGGTGGATAATTCACCCCTCCACTTT,CASSPHRVDNSPLHF